These T cell receptor beta chains were read from a single sample in a study of T-cell memory formation after mild COVID-19. TCRdb used MiXCR to reprocess the 5' RACE reads, holding one entry per CDR3 protein. The sample includes hundreds of thousands of distinct CDR3 sequences, less than 25% seen only once; the top ten take under 8.5%. Specimen: PBMCs or a T cell subset sorted from them (not recorded which). The receptors here all came from an adult woman who had mild COVID-19 (a few samples of this study predate the infection). Cell type and time point are not known. The CDR3 runs from the conserved cysteine through the conserved F or W. D genes are given only for firm matches. Only part of the rows carry a size: once, few, many, or a class if the clone is expanded.

TRBD2	TRBV29-1	-	TRBJ2-5	TGCAGCGTTGGCGGACAGTCCGTCCTTAGCGGGAGAGGGGAGACCCAGTACTTC	CSVGGQSVLSGRGETQYF
TRBD2	TRBV7-3	few	TRBJ2-3	TGTGCCAGCAGCTTACCGGAGCGGGGGGCAGATACGCAGTATTTT	CASSLPERGADTQYF
-	TRBV29-1	-	TRBJ1-1	TGCAGCGTTGATGTAGGACATTTGAACACTGAAGCTTTCTTT	CSVDVGHLNTEAFF
TRBD2	TRBV7-2	-	TRBJ2-1	TGTGCCAGCAGCCGAGGTCCTAGCGGGGGCTACAATGAGCAGTTCTTC	CASSRGPSGGYNEQFF
-	TRBV4-3	few	TRBJ2-3	TGCGCCAGCAGCCAAGATCTGGACGGGAGCACAGATACGCAGTATTTT	CASSQDLDGSTDTQYF
-	TRBV6-5	few	TRBJ1-1	TGTGCCAGCAGTTCCCCCAGGGGCACTGAAGCTTTCTTT	CASSSPRGTEAFF
TRBD2	TRBV7-2	-	TRBJ2-1	TGTGCCAGCAGCGGACTAGCGGGGGGTTATGAGCAGTTCTTC	CASSGLAGGYEQFF
-	TRBV6-2/TRBV6-3	few	TRBJ2-3	TGTGCCAGCAGTTATGGCAGAGGAGGGGTCACAGATACGCAGTATTTT	CASSYGRGGVTDTQYF
TRBD2	TRBV5-1	once	TRBJ2-1	TGCGCCAGCAGACCACTAGCGGGAGTTATCAATGAGCAGTTCTTC	CASRPLAGVINEQFF
TRBD1	TRBV9	-	TRBJ1-2	TGTGCCAGCAGCGTCTTGGGACAGGGGGTGGGCGGCTACACCTTC	CASSVLGQGVGGYTF
-	TRBV7-9	-	TRBJ2-7	TGTGCCAGCAGCCCAGGGCCCCTCGCCTACGAGCAGTACTTC	CASSPGPLAYEQYF
TRBD2	TRBV18	-	TRBJ2-5	TGTGCCAGCTCGCGACTAGCGGGATCGTCAGAGACCCAGTACTTC	CASSRLAGSSETQYF
TRBD2	TRBV20-1	-	TRBJ2-3	TGCAGTGCTAGGCTATCTCCGGGACTAGCGGGCACAGATACGCAGTATTTT	CSARLSPGLAGTDTQYF
TRBD2	TRBV7-9	-	TRBJ2-2	TGTGCCAGCACCAGAGCGGGGGTTACGGTCGCCGGGGAGCTGTTTTTT	CASTRAGVTVAGELFF
-	TRBV4-1	-	TRBJ1-1	TGCGCCAGCAGCCAAGATAGCAGTTTAGCTTTCTTT	CASSQDSSLAFF
TRBD1	TRBV29-1	-	TRBJ2-7	TGCAGCGTTGAGGCACAGGGGGATCACGAGCAGTACTTC	CSVEAQGDHEQYF
TRBD2	TRBV7-2	-	TRBJ2-1	TGTGCCAGCAGCTGGACTAGCGGGCAATATGAGCAGTTCTTC	CASSWTSGQYEQFF
TRBD1	TRBV7-9	few	TRBJ2-7	TGTGCCAGCAGCTTAACAGGGCAGGGGGTTAACTACGAGCAGTACTTC	CASSLTGQGVNYEQYF
-	TRBV24-1	few	TRBJ2-1	TGTGCCACCGCCCAGGGATACAATGAGCAGTTCTTC	CATAQGYNEQFF
-	TRBV11-2	few	TRBJ2-1	TGTGCCAGCAGCTTAGTCCAGGGCAGGGTCAATGAGCAGTTCTTC	CASSLVQGRVNEQFF
-	TRBV29-1	-	TRBJ2-3	TGCAGCGTTGAAGTGGACGGGTTAAGCACAGATACGCAGTATTTT	CSVEVDGLSTDTQYF
-	TRBV29-1	few	TRBJ1-1	TGCAGCGTTGATAGTTTGACAGAAGCTTTCTTT	CSVDSLTEAFF
TRBD1	TRBV5-1	few	TRBJ2-1	TGCGCCAGCAATGAGGGGGCGAGTTCGAATGAGCAGTTCTTC	CASNEGASSNEQFF
TRBD2	TRBV18	few	TRBJ2-4	TGTGCCAGCTCACCGGCGGGAGCGAGGATAGTTCAGTACTTC	CASSPAGARIVQYF
-	TRBV3-1	-	TRBJ2-1	TGTGCCAGCAGCCAAGGACCCTACCGGTGGTTCTTC	CASSQGPYRWFF
-	TRBV24-1	few	TRBJ2-5	TGTGCCACCTCCAAAGGACCGAGCTATCAAGAGACCCAGTACTTC	CATSKGPSYQETQYF
-	TRBV9	-	TRBJ2-2	TGTGCCAGCAGCGTATATGGCGGGGAGCTGTTTTTT	CASSVYGGELFF
-	TRBV29-1	-	TRBJ1-1	TGCAGCGCGAGGATCGACCTGAACACTGAAGCTTTCTTT	CSARIDLNTEAFF
-	TRBV4-3	-	TRBJ2-7	TGCGCCAGCAGCCAAGAGGGGTACGGGACGAGAACCTACGAGCAGTACTTC	CASSQEGYGTRTYEQYF
-	TRBV9	few	TRBJ1-1	TGTGCCAGCAGCATGAACCGAGGGGGAGTTTCGAACACTGAAGCTTTCTTT	CASSMNRGGVSNTEAFF
TRBD2	TRBV29-1	few	TRBJ2-3	TGCAGCTCCCGACTAGCGGGGGGGCGAGATACGCAGTATTTT	CSSRLAGGRDTQYF
-	TRBV6-2/TRBV6-3	-	TRBJ2-1	TGTGCCAGCAGTGAGAGCGGGTACGGCTACAATGAGCAGTTCTTC	CASSESGYGYNEQFF
TRBD1	TRBV20-1	-	TRBJ2-7	TGCAGTGCCCCGGGACAGGGGTCTGGCGAGCAGTACTTC	CSAPGQGSGEQYF
-	TRBV19	-	TRBJ1-1	TGTGCCAGTAGCCAACAGGGATCGATCACTGAAGCTTTCTTT	CASSQQGSITEAFF
-	TRBV9	-	TRBJ1-6	TGTGCCAGCAGCGGACGGAAAACCGGGGGACGCGGTTCACCCCTCCACTTT	CASSGRKTGGRGSPLHF
TRBD1	TRBV5-5	-	TRBJ1-2	TGTGCCAGCAGCTTGGGGACAGGGAATCACTATGGCTACACCTTC	CASSLGTGNHYGYTF
-	TRBV20-1	-	TRBJ1-2	TGCAGTGCTAGAGAGACGGGAGCTAACTATGGCTACACCTTC	CSARETGANYGYTF
TRBD2	TRBV6-2/TRBV6-3	-	TRBJ2-1	TGTGCCAGCAGTTACTCCGGACTAGCGACTTACAATGAGCAGTTTATTGTAAGGCAGTTCTTC	CASSYSGLATYNEQFIVRQFF
-	TRBV4-1	few	TRBJ1-3	TGCGCCAGCAGCCAAGAAGCTGGAGGGATAGGAAACACCATATATTTT	CASSQEAGGIGNTIYF
-	TRBV29-1	few	TRBJ1-1	TGCAGCGTTCGCTCGCTTGCGGGGACTGAAGCTTTCTTT	CSVRSLAGTEAFF
TRBD1	TRBV6-6	-	TRBJ1-6	TGTGCCAGCAGTTACTCGATAGGCAGGGGGTTTGATAATTCACCCCTCCACTTT	CASSYSIGRGFDNSPLHF
-	TRBV15	-	TRBJ1-1	TGTGCCACCAGGGCAACCGGGGGGTACACTGAAGCTTTCTTT	CATRATGGYTEAFF
-	TRBV7-2	few	TRBJ1-1	TGTGCCAGCAGCACCCGACCGGGAGTCTCTGAAGCTTTCTTT	CASSTRPGVSEAFF
TRBD1	TRBV11-2	few	TRBJ2-7	TGTGCCAGCAGCCGGGACAGGACCGACGAGCAGTACTTC	CASSRDRTDEQYF
TRBD2	TRBV20-1	-	TRBJ2-1	TGCAGTGCTAGAGCCACCCACCCACTAGCGGGAGGGCCCAGAGACAATGAGCAGTTCTTC	CSARATHPLAGGPRDNEQFF
-	TRBV7-2	-	TRBJ1-2	TGTGCCAGCAGCCCCCGTGAGGTGGATGGCTACACCTTC	CASSPREVDGYTF
TRBD2	TRBV12-3/TRBV12-4	few	TRBJ2-1	TGTGCCAGCAGTTTCCTACTAGCGGACAACAATGAGCAGTTCTTC	CASSFLLADNNEQFF
-	TRBV24-1	-	TRBJ2-2	TGTGCCACCAGTGATCTTCAGGGGCCCACGGGATTAACCGGGGAGCTGTTTTTT	CATSDLQGPTGLTGELFF
-	TRBV29-1	few	TRBJ2-3	TGCAGCGTTGACCCGGGGCCTTTTGACATCCGGGAGTCAGATACGCAGTATTTT	CSVDPGPFDIRESDTQYF
-	TRBV6-5	-	TRBJ1-3	TGTGCCAGCAGTTACTCGACAGCTGGAAACACCATATATTTT	CASSYSTAGNTIYF
-	TRBV3-1	-	TRBJ2-7	TGTGCCAGCAGCCAGACCAGGGGCTCTTTCTCCTACGAGCAGTACTTC	CASSQTRGSFSYEQYF
TRBD1	TRBV7-9	few	TRBJ2-7	TGTGCCAGCAGCGGACAGGGGGCTGGAGGCGAGCAGTACTTC	CASSGQGAGGEQYF
-	TRBV25-1	-	TRBJ2-7	TGTGCCAGCGGGACCGTCGGGAGCTACGAGCAGTACTTC	CASGTVGSYEQYF
-	TRBV18	-	TRBJ1-6	TGTGCCAGCTCACCAACTCAGGGGCAATCACCCCTCCACTTT	CASSPTQGQSPLHF
-	TRBV7-3	many	TRBJ2-2	TGTGCCAGCAGCTTCTACGGTGGCCCCGGGGAGCTGTTTTTT	CASSFYGGPGELFF
-	TRBV13	-	TRBJ2-7	TGTGCCAGCGGGGTTTTGGAGGACGAGCAGTACTTC	CASGVLEDEQYF
-	TRBV7-2	few	TRBJ1-6	TGTGCCAGCAGCCGACAGGCGTACTCCTATAATTCACCCCTCCACTTT	CASSRQAYSYNSPLHF
TRBD2	TRBV27	many	TRBJ2-1	TGTGCCAGCAGTTTAACTAGCGGGAGTTTAATTCTCAATGAGCAGTTCTTC	CASSLTSGSLILNEQFF
TRBD2	TRBV12-3/TRBV12-4	-	TRBJ2-2	TGTGCCAGCAAAGGACTAGCGAACACCGGGGAGCTGTTTTTT	CASKGLANTGELFF